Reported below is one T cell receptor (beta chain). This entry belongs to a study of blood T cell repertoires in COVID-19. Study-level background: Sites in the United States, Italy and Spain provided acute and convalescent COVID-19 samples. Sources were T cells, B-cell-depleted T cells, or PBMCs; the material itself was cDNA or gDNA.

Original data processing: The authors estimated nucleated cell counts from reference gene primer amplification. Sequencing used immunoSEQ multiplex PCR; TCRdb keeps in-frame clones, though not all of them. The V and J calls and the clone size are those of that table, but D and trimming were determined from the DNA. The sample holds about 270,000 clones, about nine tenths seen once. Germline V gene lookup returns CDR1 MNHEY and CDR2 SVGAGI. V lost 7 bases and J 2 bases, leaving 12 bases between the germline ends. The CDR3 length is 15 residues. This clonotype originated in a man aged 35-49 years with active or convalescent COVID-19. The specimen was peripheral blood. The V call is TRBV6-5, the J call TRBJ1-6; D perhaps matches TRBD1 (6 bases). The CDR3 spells CASKQQGPYNSPLHF. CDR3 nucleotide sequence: TGTGCCAGCAAGCAACAGGGCCCCTATAATTCACCCCTCCACTTT.